These 21 T cell receptor beta chains were all obtained from the same sample, sequenced in a study of tumor-infiltrating lymphocytes in primary liver carcinoma. The input was about 490 ng total RNA; TCR beta cDNA was made from it with a constant-region primer. For TCR beta, libraries were produced by three nested multiplex PCR rounds using slightly modified ARM-PCR. The first two PCR rounds used TRBV1-TRBV30 forward primers with a C-beta reverse primer, 10 to 11 cycles each. TCRdb reprocessed the multiplex PCR reads with MiXCR, giving one entry per CDR3 protein. This table has about 300,000 distinct CDR3 sequences, 65% appearing once. Germline DNA was also extracted, and blood RNA derived from unsorted whole blood. Sequencing used peripheral blood. The receptors were sampled from a man aged 35-49 years with primary liver carcinoma and hepatitis B virus infection.

The gene calls are TRBV24-1 and TRBJ2-1, with 10 bases that match TRBD1. Germline V CDR1 and CDR2: KGHDR, SFDVKD. The CDR3 is 15 amino acids. J gave up 6 bases and V 7 bases, and 8 bases lay outside the gene matches. The CDR3 nucleotides are TGTGCCACCAGGGACGGGACAGGGGTCCCCAATGAGCAGTTCTTC. Its protein is CATRDGTGVPNEQFF.

This rearrangement joins TRBV7-9 to TRBJ2-1; D remains ambiguous. There are 14 residues in the CDR3. CDR1 is SEHNR and CDR2 is FQNEAQ in the germline V gene (reference sequence). V was pared by 5 bases and J by 6 bases, with 14 bases between. For the CDR3, the DNA is TGTGCCAGCAGCGAACCAGGCTCGGTCAATGAGCAGTTCTTC. Translated: CASSEPGSVNEQFF.

Of note for this clonotype: Possible read error: a much larger clone is one base away. V gene TRBV6-5 combines with J gene TRBJ1-1; possibly TRBD1 for D (5 bases). This CDR3 spans 16 amino acids. Germline assignment: CDR1 MNHEY and CDR2 SVGAGI. The V gene lost 4 bases and the J gene lost 6 bases, with 21 bases spanning the gap. The DNA of the CDR3 is TGTGCCAGCAGTTCTAACGTCTGTCTGGGGGAAGCTGAAGCTTTCTTT. Translated, it gives CASSSNVCLGEAEAFF.

The V call is TRBV28, the J call TRBJ2-5; weak D call: TRBD1 (5 bases). The V gene's germline CDR1 is MDHEN and CDR2 SYDVKM. Trimming left V 4 bases short and J 4 bases short, with 16 bases between. CDR3 length equals 15 residues. The CDR3 DNA follows: TGTGCCAGCAGTTCTACATGGGGCATCAGAGAGACCCAGTACTTC. The encoded protein is CASSSTWGIRETQYF. Full variable domain (outside the CDR3, taken from reference TRBV28 and TRBJ2-5): DVKVTQSSRYLVKRTGEKVFLECVQDMDHENMFWYRQDPGLGLRLIYFSYDVKMKEKGDIPEGYSVSREKKERFSLILESASTNQTSMYLCASSSTWGIRETQYFGPGTRLLVL.

Points on this clonotype: Relative to the germline gene, one junction end is altered; a read error may explain this. The genes are TRBV6-1 and TRBJ1-6, with TRBD1 identical over 7 bases. The CDR3 extends over 15 amino acids. CDR1 and CDR2 (germline): MNHNS, SASEGT. Here the CDR3 DNA reads TGTGCCGGCAGTGATCGGAGGGGGCTGAGTTCACCCCTCCACTTT. Translation: CAGSDRRGLSSPLHF.

Regarding this clonotype: The junction departs from the called germline gene at one end, perhaps through a read error. The CDR3 sequence is CASSSDPGTESFF. The CDR3, as DNA: TGTGCCAGCTCCTCGGATCCAGGGACTGAATCTTTCTTT. The chain links TRBV18 to TRBJ1-1, with D possibly matching TRBD1 (5 bases). Germline lookup yields CDR1 KGHSH and CDR2 LQKENI. The CDR3 has 13 residues.

Notes on this clonotype: A clone one base away is much larger, so this may be a read error. The chain carries TRBV5-5 and TRBJ1-1; TRBD1 agrees at 10 bases. The germline V gene has CDR1 SGHKS and CDR2 YYEKEE (reference sequence). There are 14 residues in the CDR3. The CDR3 sequence is CACRGGQGRTEAFF. Written as DNA, the CDR3 is TGTGCCTGCAGGGGGGGACAGGGGAGGACTGAAGCTTTCTTT.

A word on this clonotype: This sequence may be a read error, since a much larger clone differs from it by one base. The chain has TRBV29-1 and TRBJ2-5; 7 bases are a match to TRBD2. Germline lookup yields CDR1 SQVTM and CDR2 ANQGSEA. The CDR3 covers 12 residues. CDR3 region: CSVQPSGETQCF. The CDR3 region has the DNA TGCAGCGTTCAACCTAGCGGAGAGACCCAGTGCTTC.

This clonotype occurred many times. This chain links TRBV29-1 with TRBJ2-7; 13 bases match TRBD2. Germline loops: CDR1 SQVTM, CDR2 ANQGSEA. This CDR3 spans 15 amino acids. After removal of 2 bases from V and 5 bases from J, the junction contained 6 bases not matched to a gene. The CDR3 reads CSVERGLAGTHEQYF. The CDR3 nucleotides are TGCAGCGTTGAAAGGGGACTAGCGGGAACCCACGAGCAGTACTTC.

This clonotype was counted a few times. This chain's CDR3 is CASSLAYF. In DNA form, the CDR3 reads TGTGCCAGCAGCTTGGCGTACTTC. The chain couples TRBV21-1 to TRBJ2-7. TRBV21-1 is a listed pseudogene. There are 8 residues in the CDR3.

The chain joins TRBV7-9 to TRBJ2-1; 12 nucleotides line up with TRBD2. This CDR3 has 21 residues. Germline V gene lookup returns CDR1 SEHNR and CDR2 FQNEAQ (reference sequence). Losses at the gene ends were 1 base for V and 2 bases for J; bases not matched to a gene: 15. The CDR3 spells CASSLGGEFGTSGPPYNEQFF. CDR3 in DNA: TGTGCCAGCAGCTTAGGGGGGGAATTTGGGACTAGCGGGCCTCCCTACAATGAGCAGTTCTTC.

With regard to this clonotype: Compared with germline, one end of the junction differs, possibly owing to a read error. J is TRBJ2-5 and V is TRBV11-2; D possibly uses TRBD1 or TRBD2 (5 bases each). The CDR3 is made up of 17 amino acids. Germline CDR1 is SGHAT and CDR2 is FQNNGV. The CDR3 loop is CANSPIRSGFTEGTRYF. The CDR3 coding sequence is TGTGCCAACAGTCCGATCAGGTCCGGGTTCACTGAGGGGACCCGGTACTTC.

Regarding this clonotype: The junction shows a germline mismatch at one end, possibly a read error. DNA of the CDR3: TGTACCAGCAGTCCAGGACAGAATCAGCCCCAGCATTTT. Translated: CTSSPGQNQPQHF. V and J are TRBV12-3 or TRBV12-4 and TRBJ1-5; maybe TRBD1 (6 bases). The CDR3 totals 13 residues.

Remarks on this clonotype: One base away lies a much larger clone, so this may be a sequencing read error. CDR3 coding DNA: TGCGCCAGCAGCTTGAGTCCTAGCACGGACATCGGGGAGCTGTTTTTT. Translating gives CASSLSPSTDIGELFF. The chain is built from TRBV5-1 and TRBJ2-2; tentatively, D is TRBD1 or TRBD2 (5 bases each). CDR1 SGHRS and CDR2 YFSETQ come from the germline V gene. The CDR3 loop spans 16 amino acids. V gave up 1 base and J gave up 7 bases, with 17 bases separating them. The full variable domain, in which reference TRBV5-1 and TRBJ2-2 provide the parts outside the CDR3, is KAGVTQTPRYLIKTRGQQVTLSCSPISGHRSVSWYQQTPGQGLQFLFEYFSETQRNKGNFPGRFSGRQFSNSRSEMNVSTLELGDSALYLCASSLSPSTDIGELFFGEGSRLTVL.

This clonotype was recorded a few times. The V and J genes are TRBV5-5 and TRBJ2-7; D perhaps matches TRBD1 (6 bases). Trimming pared 2 bases from V and 2 bases from J, leaving 14 bases between. The length of the CDR3 is 15 residues. Germline V gives CDR1 SGHKS, CDR2 YYEKEE (reference sequence). DNA for the CDR3: TGTGCCAGCAGCTTCCGGGACACAGGCACCTACGAGCAGTACTTC. This translates into CASSFRDTGTYEQYF. Combining the CDR3 with reference TRBV5-5 and TRBJ2-7 gives the whole variable domain DAGVTQSPTHLIKTRGQQVTLRCSPISGHKSVSWYQQVLGQGPQFIFQYYEKEERGRGNFPDRFSARQFPNYSSELNVNALLLGDSALYLCASSFRDTGTYEQYFGPGTRLTVT.

This clonotype was seen more than once but under ten times. The junction differs from germline at one of its ends, possibly a read error. This sequence joins TRBV5-6 and TRBJ1-1; 9 bases agree with TRBD1. The CDR3 extends over 15 amino acids. The germline V gene has CDR1 SGHDT and CDR2 YYEEEE. This chain's CDR3 is CAISFGQGWTTEAFF. DNA of the CDR3: TGTGCCATCAGCTTCGGACAGGGGTGGACCACAGAAGCTTTCTTT.

In its sample, this clonotype was seen many times. This CDR3 reads CATALNENYGYTF. The CDR3 DNA sequence: TGTGCCACCGCATTGAATGAAAACTATGGCTACACCTTC. This chain links TRBV6-1 with TRBJ1-2; no clear D. This CDR3 region has 13 residues. V lost 10 bases and J 2 bases, leaving 14 bases between the germline ends. Germline values: CDR1 MNHNS, CDR2 SASEGT.

Concerning this clonotype: At one end the junction does not follow the germline gene, possibly because of a read error. J is TRBJ1-2 and V is TRBV11-2; D remains unclear. Per the germline V gene, CDR1 is SGHAT and CDR2 is FQNNGV. This CDR3 comprises 13 residues. CDR3 DNA sequence: TGTGCCAGCAGCTTAGCCCTTACCTATGGCTATACCTTC. Amino acids: CASSLALTYGYTF.

With respect to this clonotype: This is likely a read error, given that the CDR3 carries no conserved phenylalanine or tryptophan at its end. The rearrangement uses TRBV11-2 and TRBJ1-2, with 9 positions matching TRBD1. Germline V gene data show CDR1 as SGHAT and CDR2 as FQNNGV. The CDR3 is made up of 14 amino acids. Unmatched junction bases numbered 5, after V lost 5 bases and J lost 4 bases. The CDR3 region has the DNA TGTGCCAGCAGCGCCGGGACAGGGTTCTATGGCTACACCTTA. This sequence encodes CASSAGTGFYGYTL.

The J gene is TRBJ2-1, the V gene TRBV7-9; D remains unclear. This CDR3 has 12 amino acids. Germline V gene sequence: CDR1 SEHNR, CDR2 FQNEAQ (reference sequence). Deletions cut 2 bases from V and 5 bases from J, with 4 bases between. CDR3 sequence reads: CASSLSNNEQFF. In DNA, the CDR3 is TGTGCCAGCAGCTTAAGCAACAATGAGCAGTTCTTC.

This clonotype was recorded at least ten times. The genes are TRBV11-2 and TRBJ2-1; 8 bases agree with TRBD2. The CDR3 runs to 13 residues. J gave up 8 bases and V 7 bases, and 7 bases lay outside the gene matches. Germline V gene lookup returns CDR1 SGHAT and CDR2 FQNNGV. The CDR3 region has the DNA TGTGCCAGCATTATTAGCGGGAAGGATGAGCAGTTCTTC. Protein: CASIISGKDEQFF.